Listed below are T cell receptor beta chains from one sample, sequenced in a study of cytomegalovirus exposure and HLA in healthy donors. Profiling relied on immunoSEQ multiplex PCR, and the TCRdb table lists in-frame clones only, not all of them. The repertoire holds roughly 110,000 clones, more than 70% seen once, with approximately 2.2% in the top ten. The sample was PBMCs. Receptor source: a man younger than 30 in good health and CMV-seronegative. CDR3s include the opening cysteine and the closing phenylalanine or tryptophan. The D gene is left open where the match is weak. The size of a clone is reported for some rows only, either as once, few or many, or as a class for expanded clones.

len: 19
v_gene: TRBV4-3
d_gene: -
abundance: -
j_gene: TRBJ1-3
CDR3aa: CASSQTVRSPSGSGNTIYF
CDR3nt: TGCGCCAGCAGCCAGACCGTGCGATCTCCCTCGGGCTCTGGAAACACCATATATTTT

len: 19
v_gene: TRBV19
d_gene: TRBD2
abundance: -
j_gene: TRBJ2-2
CDR3aa: CASSENPGLAGVVTGELFF
CDR3nt: TGTGCCAGTAGTGAAAATCCGGGACTAGCGGGGGTGGTCACCGGGGAGCTGTTTTTT

len: 16
v_gene: TRBV5-1
d_gene: TRBD1
abundance: -
j_gene: TRBJ2-1
CDR3aa: CASQFGQGQTYNEQFF
CDR3nt: TGCGCCAGCCAGTTTGGACAGGGACAGACCTACAATGAGCAGTTCTTC

len: 13
v_gene: TRBV11-2
d_gene: TRBD2
abundance: -
j_gene: TRBJ2-5
CDR3aa: CATSIGRAETQYF
CDR3nt: TGTGCCACCAGCATTGGGAGGGCAGAGACCCAGTACTTC

len: 12
v_gene: TRBV19
d_gene: -
abundance: -
j_gene: TRBJ2-2
CDR3aa: CASRTPGGELFF
CDR3nt: TGTGCCAGTAGGACGCCCGGGGGGGAGCTGTTTTTT

len: 17
v_gene: TRBV19
d_gene: -
abundance: -
j_gene: TRBJ1-6
CDR3aa: CASSITPATSYNSPLHF
CDR3nt: TGTGCCAGTAGTATAACCCCCGCTACCTCCTATAATTCACCCCTCCACTTT

len: 16
v_gene: TRBV11-2
d_gene: TRBD1
abundance: -
j_gene: TRBJ1-6
CDR3aa: CASRASRGPISKPLHF
CDR3nt: TGTGCCAGCAGGGCGAGTAGGGGGCCCATATCTAAACCCCTCCACTTT

len: 14
v_gene: TRBV10-3
d_gene: TRBD2
abundance: -
j_gene: TRBJ2-1
CDR3aa: CAISELAEGSRQFF
CDR3nt: TGTGCCATCAGTGAGCTAGCGGAAGGGTCGAGGCAGTTCTTC

len: 14
v_gene: TRBV19
d_gene: -
abundance: -
j_gene: TRBJ2-1
CDR3aa: CASSLGRKNNEQFF
CDR3nt: TGTGCCAGTAGTTTGGGCAGGAAAAACAATGAGCAGTTCTTC

len: 12
v_gene: TRBV6-1
d_gene: -
abundance: -
j_gene: TRBJ2-5
CDR3aa: CASSEREETQYF
CDR3nt: TGTGCCAGCAGTGAGAGGGAAGAGACCCAGTACTTC

len: 13
v_gene: TRBV18
d_gene: -
abundance: -
j_gene: TRBJ2-7
CDR3aa: CASSPPSSYEQYF
CDR3nt: TGTGCCAGCTCACCACCTAGCTCCTACGAGCAGTACTTC

len: 13
v_gene: TRBV29-1
d_gene: TRBD1
abundance: -
j_gene: TRBJ1-5
CDR3aa: CSVGQGFGQPQHF
CDR3nt: TGCAGCGTTGGACAGGGGTTTGGTCAGCCCCAGCATTTT

len: 16
v_gene: TRBV4-3
d_gene: -
abundance: -
j_gene: TRBJ1-6
CDR3aa: CASSQEGGSYNSPLHF
CDR3nt: TGCGCCAGCAGCCAAGAAGGGGGTTCCTATAATTCACCCCTCCACTTT

len: 15
v_gene: TRBV5-6
d_gene: -
abundance: -
j_gene: TRBJ1-2
CDR3aa: CASSQLTVANYGYTF
CDR3nt: TGTGCCAGCAGCCAACTCACGGTAGCTAACTATGGCTACACCTTC

len: 15
v_gene: TRBV5-1
d_gene: -
abundance: -
j_gene: TRBJ2-1
CDR3aa: CASSSAIGGPQEQFF
CDR3nt: TGCGCCAGCAGTTCCGCCATTGGCGGCCCCCAAGAGCAGTTCTTC

len: 14
v_gene: TRBV19
d_gene: TRBD1
abundance: once
j_gene: TRBJ1-1
CDR3aa: CASSIGSGGTEAFF
CDR3nt: TGTGCCAGTAGTATAGGATCAGGGGGCACTGAAGCTTTCTTT

len: 16
v_gene: TRBV5-1
d_gene: TRBD1
abundance: -
j_gene: TRBJ2-7
CDR3aa: CASSSGGTRTGREQYF
CDR3nt: TGCGCCAGCAGCTCCGGAGGAACCAGGACAGGGAGGGAGCAGTACTTC

len: 13
v_gene: TRBV5-4
d_gene: -
abundance: -
j_gene: TRBJ1-2
CDR3aa: CASSLSRGYGYTF
CDR3nt: TGTGCCAGCAGCTTGTCTAGGGGATATGGCTACACCTTC

len: 18
v_gene: TRBV5-1
d_gene: TRBD1
abundance: -
j_gene: TRBJ2-7
CDR3aa: CASSLTFDGTGTFYEQYF
CDR3nt: TGCGCCAGCAGCTTGACCTTCGACGGGACAGGGACCTTCTACGAGCAGTACTTC

len: 15
v_gene: TRBV5-4
d_gene: TRBD1
abundance: -
j_gene: TRBJ2-7
CDR3aa: CASSYNRGSGHEQYF
CDR3nt: TGTGCCAGCAGCTATAACAGGGGTTCGGGACACGAGCAGTACTTC

len: 16
v_gene: TRBV4-3
d_gene: -
abundance: few
j_gene: TRBJ1-6
CDR3aa: CASSQGTGSLNSPLHF
CDR3nt: TGCGCCAGCAGCCAAGGTACAGGGTCCCTTAATTCACCCCTCCACTTT

len: 12
v_gene: TRBV7-2
d_gene: -
abundance: -
j_gene: TRBJ1-6
CDR3aa: CASSLQSSPLHF
CDR3nt: TGTGCCAGCAGCTTACAGTCTTCACCCCTCCACTTT

len: 14
v_gene: TRBV7-2
d_gene: TRBD1
abundance: once
j_gene: TRBJ2-5
CDR3aa: CASSSDRARETQYF
CDR3nt: TGTGCCAGCAGCTCGGACAGGGCGCGGGAGACCCAGTACTTC

len: 15
v_gene: TRBV6-1
d_gene: TRBD1
abundance: -
j_gene: TRBJ1-2
CDR3aa: CASTGQGARNYGYTF
CDR3nt: TGTGCCAGCACAGGACAGGGGGCGCGAAACTATGGCTACACCTTC

len: 14
v_gene: TRBV7-7
d_gene: TRBD1
abundance: -
j_gene: TRBJ2-7
CDR3aa: CASSSGTGSYEQYF
CDR3nt: TGTGCTAGCAGCTCCGGGACAGGGAGCTACGAGCAGTACTTC

len: 14
v_gene: TRBV5-4
d_gene: -
abundance: -
j_gene: TRBJ1-1
CDR3aa: CASSLGNSPAEAFF
CDR3nt: TGTGCCAGCAGCTTGGGAAACAGCCCTGCTGAAGCTTTCTTT

len: 13
v_gene: TRBV6-6
d_gene: TRBD1
abundance: -
j_gene: TRBJ1-2
CDR3aa: CASSSEQGNGYTF
CDR3nt: TGTGCCAGCAGTTCGGAACAGGGGAATGGCTACACCTTC

len: 14
v_gene: TRBV19
d_gene: TRBD1
abundance: -
j_gene: TRBJ1-2
CDR3aa: CASSRTGVNYGYTF
CDR3nt: TGTGCCAGTAGTAGGACAGGAGTTAACTATGGCTACACCTTC

len: 15
v_gene: TRBV9
d_gene: TRBD1
abundance: -
j_gene: TRBJ2-3
CDR3aa: CASSRLQGASDTQYF
CDR3nt: TGTGCCAGCAGCAGACTTCAGGGGGCGTCAGATACGCAGTATTTT

len: 14
v_gene: TRBV5-1
d_gene: -
abundance: -
j_gene: TRBJ2-5
CDR3aa: CATNEGSGVSTQYF
CDR3nt: TGCGCCACGAACGAAGGGTCCGGGGTTTCGACCCAGTACTTC

len: 13
v_gene: TRBV7-2
d_gene: -
abundance: -
j_gene: TRBJ2-7
CDR3aa: CASSVLGSWEQYF
CDR3nt: TGTGCCAGCAGCGTCCTCGGGAGTTGGGAGCAGTACTTC

len: 13
v_gene: TRBV29-1
d_gene: -
abundance: -
j_gene: TRBJ2-2
CDR3aa: CSVLRGNTGELFF
CDR3nt: TGCAGCGTGTTACGGGGGAACACCGGGGAGCTGTTTTTT